This passage covers 5 T cell receptor beta chains from one sample sequenced in a study of control samples from healthy donors and cancer patients. The repertoire was sequenced with immunoSEQ multiplex PCR; TCRdb's copy has only in-frame clones and lacks some. The data hold 150,000 to 200,000 clones, with 90% to 95% observed a single time. Sequenced material: PBMCs. Receptors originate from a man aged 55 to 70 with colorectal cancer.

The chain combines TRBV4-3 with TRBJ2-3; D unclear. Trimming pared 0 bases from V and 6 bases from J, leaving 13 bases between. This CDR3 is built from 15 residues. In germline, CDR1 is LGHNA, CDR2 YSLEER. CDR3 sequence reads: CASSQDRNVRDTQYF. The CDR3 DNA reads as TGCGCCAGCAGCCAAGATCGCAACGTCCGTGATACGCAGTATTTT.

This chain connects TRBV6-5 to TRBJ1-1, with a tentative D call TRBD1 (5 bases). The CDR3 is 15 amino acids. V was trimmed by 2 bases and J by 12 bases, leaving 22 bases between them. CDR1 MNHEY and CDR2 SVGAGI come from the germline V gene. CDR3 bases: TGTGCCAGCAGTTACCCCCTAGGGGTATCGGTGAAGACTTTCTTT. Translation gives CASSYPLGVSVKTFF.

This rearrangement joins TRBV5-5 to TRBJ1-1; tentatively, D is TRBD1 (5 bases). CDR3 size: 18 residues. CDR1 and CDR2 from the germline V gene are SGHKS and YYEKEE (reference sequence). V was shortened by 0 bases and J by 1 base, with 19 bases between the two germline ends. The CDR3: CASSLAGAALSWNTEAFF. CDR3 in DNA: TGTGCCAGCAGCTTGGCCGGGGCAGCCCTTTCTTGGAACACTGAAGCTTTCTTT.

The chain employs TRBV28 and TRBJ2-1; D possibly uses TRBD1 or TRBD2 (5 bases each). Looked up from germline, CDR1 is MDHEN and CDR2 is SYDVKM. This CDR3 spans 15 amino acids. The V end lost 5 bases, the J end lost 7 bases, and 18 bases lay between the germline ends. In nucleotides, the CDR3 is TGTGCCAGCAGTGTATTTACCGGGACGGTGAATGAGCAGTTCTTC. This codes for CASSVFTGTVNEQFF.

The chain joins TRBV7-9 to TRBJ2-3; 10 bases are shared with TRBD1. The CDR3 totals 14 residues. J was trimmed by 5 bases and V by 7 bases; bases with no gene match: 6. Germline lookup yields CDR1 SEHNR and CDR2 FQNEAQ (reference sequence). The CDR3 DNA reads as TGTGCCAGCAACGACAGGGGGCGAGGAGATACGCAGTATTTT. It specifies CASNDRGRGDTQYF.